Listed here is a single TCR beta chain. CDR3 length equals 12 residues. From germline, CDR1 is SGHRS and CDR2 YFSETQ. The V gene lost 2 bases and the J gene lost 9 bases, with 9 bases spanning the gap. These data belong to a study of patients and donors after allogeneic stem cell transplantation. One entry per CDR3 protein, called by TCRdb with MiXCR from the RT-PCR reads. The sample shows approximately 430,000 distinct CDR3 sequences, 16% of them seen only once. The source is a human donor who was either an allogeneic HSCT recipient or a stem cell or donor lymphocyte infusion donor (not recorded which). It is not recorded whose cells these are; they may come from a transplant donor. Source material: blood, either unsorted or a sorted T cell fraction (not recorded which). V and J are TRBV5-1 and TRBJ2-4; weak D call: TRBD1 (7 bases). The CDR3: CASSFQGGIQYF. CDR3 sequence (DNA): TGCGCCAGCAGCTTCCAGGGGGGCATTCAGTACTTC.